The 20 T cell receptor beta chains reported below all come from one sample, sequenced in a study of blood T cells in healthy people across ages. Primers used in a second PCR of about 7 to 12 cycles were a sample-barcoded 5' primer and a J-beta primer mix. MiXCR was run by TCRdb on the 5' RACE reads, yielding one entry per CDR3 protein. The data hold 600,000 to 850,000 distinct CDR3 sequences, with approximately 25% observed a single time. These records were also assigned to another study, of T cells of mothers and their children.

Specimen: blood. These receptors were taken from a boy younger than 18 in good health.

The genes are TRBV29-1 and TRBJ2-2; 7 bases map to TRBD1. The length of the CDR3 is 14 residues. Germline V gene lookup returns CDR1 SQVTM and CDR2 ANQGSEA. V was pared by 6 bases and J by 1 base, with 5 bases of the junction left unmatched. The DNA for the CDR3 is TGCAGCGTGGGGCAGGGGGAGAACACCGGGGAGCTGTTTTTT. Protein product: CSVGQGENTGELFF.

The chain is built from TRBV4-3 and TRBJ2-2, with D unclear. The CDR3 totals 16 residues. The germline V gene encodes CDR1 LGHNA and CDR2 YSLEER. Trimming took off 1 base at V and 1 base at J, with 10 bases between the two ends. Here the CDR3 reads CASSQGPVMNTGELFF. For the CDR3, the DNA is TGCGCCAGCAGCCAAGGGCCTGTGATGAACACCGGGGAGCTGTTTTTT.

The rearrangement uses TRBV7-9 and TRBJ2-5; tentatively, D is TRBD2 (5 bases). The germline V gene has CDR1 SEHNR and CDR2 FQNEAQ (reference sequence). Trimming removed 6 bases at V and 3 bases at J, with 14 bases between. The CDR3 loop spans 14 amino acids. The CDR3 coding sequence is TGTGCCAGCAGGCCCAGCGGCGAGGAAGAGACCCAGTACTTC. It encodes CASRPSGEEETQYF. Complete variable domain (other parts from reference TRBV7-9 and TRBJ2-5): DTGVSQNPRHKITKRGQNVTFRCDPISEHNRLYWYRQTLGQGPEFLTYFQNEAQLEKSRLLSDRFSAERPKGSFSTLEIQRTEQGDSAMYLCASRPSGEEETQYFGPGTRLLVL.

This clonotype was seen a handful of times. This chain links TRBV15 with TRBJ2-1; 8 bases fit TRBD1. The V gene's germline CDR1 is LNHNV and CDR2 YYDKDF (reference sequence). This CDR3 contains 15 residues. Trimming cost V 5 bases and J 3 bases; bases outside gene matches: 6. CDR3 in DNA: TGTGCCACCAGCGGCCCCGACAGGGGCTACAATGAGCAGTTCTTC. This translates into CATSGPDRGYNEQFF.

The chain combines TRBV19 with TRBJ2-2; D possibly uses TRBD1 or TRBD2 (5 bases each). V lost 3 bases and J 0 bases, leaving 11 bases between the germline ends. Germline V gene data show CDR1 as LNHDA and CDR2 as SQIVND (reference sequence). The CDR3 extends over 16 amino acids. CDR3 in amino acids: CASSMEWGSNTGELFF. CDR3 sequence (DNA): TGTGCCAGTAGTATGGAGTGGGGGTCGAACACCGGGGAGCTGTTTTTT.

The CDR3: CASRPGPVETQYF. CDR3 nucleotides: TGTGCCAGCAGACCCGGACCGGTCGAGACCCAGTACTTC. The chain is built from TRBV12-3 or TRBV12-4 and TRBJ2-5; D is undetermined. The V and J ends lost 6 bases and 5 bases respectively, with 13 bases between them. The CDR3 is 13 residues long.

The J gene is TRBJ2-7, the V gene TRBV14; possibly TRBD1 for D (6 bases). The V gene lost 10 bases and the J gene lost 0 bases, with 22 bases spanning the gap. CDR3 size: 16 residues. The germline gives CDR1 SGHDN, CDR2 FVKESK. The CDR3 DNA is TGTGCCACAGAGACAGGCCCCAATTTCAGCTCCTACGAGCAGTACTTC. Amino acids: CATETGPNFSSYEQYF.

This chain links TRBV28 with TRBJ1-2; 9 bases map to TRBD1. J lost 3 bases, V lost 3 bases, and 11 bases had no gene match. The CDR3 is 17 amino acids. The germline V gene has CDR1 MDHEN and CDR2 SYDVKM. CDR3 bases: TGTGCCAGCAGTTTTGGGGCCGGACAGGGGCCGTACTATGGCTACACCTTC. It is translated as CASSFGAGQGPYYGYTF.

V is TRBV2 and J is TRBJ2-1, with 9 bases lining up with TRBD1. V shed 10 bases and J 6 bases; nucleotides not matched to a gene: 7. Per the germline V gene, CDR1 is SNHLY and CDR2 is FYNNEI. CDR3 length equals 13 residues. CDR3 sequence reads: CAKGGTGTNEQFF. The CDR3 bases are TGTGCCAAGGGCGGGACAGGGACCAATGAGCAGTTCTTC.

The sample holds a few counts of this clonotype. In DNA form, the CDR3 reads TGTGCCAGCAGCCGTGGACTAGCGGACGCTATTAGCTCCTACGAGCAGTACTTC. It codes for CASSRGLADAISSYEQYF. The rearrangement links TRBV6-1 to TRBJ2-5; 10 positions agree with TRBD2. The DNA end is a closer match to TRBJ2-7, so the J assignment may be wrong. CDR3 length: 18 residues. Germline V gives CDR1 MNHNS, CDR2 SASEGT.

Only a few counts were recorded for this clonotype. The rearrangement joins TRBV7-8 to TRBJ1-1; no definite D call. Trimming cost V 7 bases and J 3 bases, with 9 bases left between them. From germline, CDR1 is SGHVS and CDR2 FQNEAQ. The CDR3 has 12 residues. CDR3 sequence: CASTRWDTEAFF. The CDR3, as DNA: TGTGCCAGCACCCGTTGGGACACTGAAGCTTTCTTT.

This clonotype was found a few times. The rearrangement uses TRBV7-8 and TRBJ1-1; D unresolved. Between the trimmed V and J ends, which lost 1 base and 7 bases, there was a span of 10 bases. The germline V gene has CDR1 SGHVS and CDR2 FQNEAQ. The CDR3 covers 13 residues. The CDR3 bases are TGTGCCAGCAGCTTAGAGTTGCAGGATGAAGCTTTCTTT. Encoded protein: CASSLELQDEAFF.

This clonotype has just a few counts. One junction end does not reproduce the germline sequence, and a read error may be involved. The CDR3 spells CSARARDDGGSPLHF. DNA for the CDR3: TGCAGTGCCAGAGCCCGTGATGACGGGGGTTCACCCCTCCACTTT. The V gene is TRBV20-1, the J gene TRBJ1-6; a weak D match, TRBD1 (5 bases). CDR3 size: 15 residues. Per germline, CDR1 DFQATT and CDR2 SNEGSKA (reference sequence).

The rearrangement joins TRBV6-1 to TRBJ1-5; TRBD1 is a possible D gene (5 bases). CDR1 is MNHNS, CDR2 SASEGT, per germline. CDR3 length equals 16 residues. Trimming stripped 8 bases from V and 6 bases from J, with 23 bases between. The CDR3 bases are TGTGCCAGCCGGCTGGGCTCGGGGCCGCTACCTCAGCCCCAGCATTTT. The encoded protein is CASRLGSGPLPQPQHF.

The chain joins TRBV4-1 to TRBJ1-4; D might be TRBD1 (5 bases). This CDR3 contains 15 residues. Trimming shortened V by 4 bases and J by 7 bases, and 16 bases separated the two germline ends. In germline, CDR1 is MGHRA, CDR2 YSYEKL. CDR3 sequence (DNA): TGCGCCAGCAGCCCCGGCCAGGGCGGGGGTGAAAAACTGTTTTTT. This gives the protein CASSPGQGGGEKLFF.

This clonotype occurred a few times. The genes are TRBV18 and TRBJ2-5; 10 bases match TRBD2. The V and J ends lost 0 bases and 5 bases, in that order; junction bases with no gene match: 6. The CDR3 runs 16 residues. CDR1 and CDR2 (germline): KGHSH, LQKENI. The CDR3 DNA sequence: TGTGCCAGCTCACCACCAAGCGGGAGGGCCAGCGAGACCCAGTACTTC. Its protein is CASSPPSGRASETQYF. The full variable domain, completed using reference TRBV18 and TRBJ2-5, is NAGVMQNPRHLVRRRGQEARLRCSPMKGHSHVYWYRQLPEEGLKFMVYLQKENIIDESGMPKERFSAEFPKEGPSILRIQQVVRGDSAAYFCASSPPSGRASETQYFGPGTRLLVL.

This clonotype came up a few times. The rearrangement joins TRBV7-8 to TRBJ2-6; 10 positions agree with TRBD1. The CDR3 consists of 21 residues. V shed 4 bases and J 2 bases; nucleotides not matched to a gene: 17. Germline CDR1 SGHVS, CDR2 FQNEAQ. DNA for the CDR3: TGTGCCAGCAGCTCGGGGGTGGGGACAGGGGACTTGTTCGCTGGGGCCAACGTCCTGACTTTC. It codes for CASSSGVGTGDLFAGANVLTF. The variable domain in full, completed from reference TRBV7-8 and TRBJ2-6, reads GAGVSQSPRYKVAKRGQDVALRCDPISGHVSLFWYQQALGQGPEFLTYFQNEAQLDKSGLPSDRFFAERPEGSVSTLKIQRTQQEDSAVYLCASSSGVGTGDLFAGANVLTFGAGSRLTVL.

The chain recombines TRBV29-1 with TRBJ2-5; the D gene is possibly TRBD2 (6 bases). Near its end, the DNA agrees better with TRBJ2-1, so the J call may be wrong. From germline, CDR1 is SQVTM and CDR2 ANQGSEA. This CDR3 comprises 13 residues. The CDR3: CSVESGDYNEQFF. The CDR3 DNA reads as TGCAGCGTTGAGTCGGGAGACTACAATGAGCAGTTCTTC.

This clonotype was counted once. The rearrangement uses TRBV20-1 and TRBJ2-5; D is ambiguous. The V gene lost 5 bases and the J gene lost 0 bases, with 7 bases spanning the gap. This CDR3 contains 12 residues. Germline V gene data show CDR1 as DFQATT and CDR2 as SNEGSKA (reference sequence). CDR3 DNA sequence: TGCAGTGCTGCCCAGTACCAAGAGACCCAGTACTTC. Its protein is CSAAQYQETQYF.

The chain combines TRBV18 with TRBJ2-5, with D hard to call. Looked up from germline, CDR1 is KGHSH and CDR2 is LQKENI. V was trimmed by 3 bases and J by 7 bases, leaving 3 bases between them. The CDR3 runs 10 residues. CDR3 amino acids: CASSPGTQYF. DNA of the CDR3: TGTGCCAGCTCACCTGGGACCCAGTACTTC.